This TCR beta chain is drawn from a study of blood T cell repertoires in COVID-19. On the study more broadly: The study drew acute and convalescent COVID-19 samples from the United States, Italy and Spain. Sources were T cells, B-cell-depleted T cells, or PBMCs; the material itself was cDNA or gDNA.

Germline assignment: CDR1 WNHNN and CDR2 SYGVQD (reference sequence). The J segment lost 5 bases and the V segment lost 4 bases, leaving 5 bases of the junction unmatched. The CDR3 totals 13 residues. Original analysis: By means of reference gene primer amplification, nucleated cell counts were estimated. Sequenced by immunoSEQ multiplex PCR; TCRdb stores in-frame clones only, minus some. The V and J calls and the clone size are those of that table, but D and trimming were determined from the DNA. The sample contains around 260,000 clones, roughly 85% of which appear only once. The clonotype comes from a man aged 55 to 70 who had recovered from COVID-19. The chain combines TRBV10-1 with TRBJ2-7; 7 bases map to TRBD2. The sequencing sample was made of peripheral blood. The CDR3 sequence is CASSASGIHEQYF. DNA for the CDR3: TGCGCCAGCAGTGCCAGCGGGATTCACGAGCAGTACTTC.